The clone carrying this TCR beta chain turned up a few times. These data are taken from a study of T cells after somatic rescue of genetic block. TCRdb's table, derived via immunoSEQ multiplex PCR, lists solely in-frame clones and lacks some. Of 12,000 or so clones in the sample, under 85% were seen once. Trimming removed 1 base from V and 5 bases from J; junction bases left unmatched: 1. CDR3 size: 14 residues. Germline values: CDR1 SEHNR, CDR2 FQNEAQ (reference sequence). This receptor was taken from a boy aged 10-17 years. Sequenced material: peripheral blood mononuclear cells (PBMCs). The chain recombines TRBV7-9 with TRBJ2-3; the match to TRBD2 covers 9 bases. CDR3 in amino acids: CASSLELAGDTQYF. The CDR3 region has the DNA TGTGCCAGCAGCTTAGAACTAGCGGGAGATACGCAGTATTTT.